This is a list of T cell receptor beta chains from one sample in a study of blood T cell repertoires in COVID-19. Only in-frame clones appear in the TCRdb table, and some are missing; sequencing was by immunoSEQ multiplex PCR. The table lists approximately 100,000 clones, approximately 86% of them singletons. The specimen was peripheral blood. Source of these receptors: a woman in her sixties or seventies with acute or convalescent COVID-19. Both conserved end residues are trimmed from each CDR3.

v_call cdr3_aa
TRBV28 ATSTNGETQY
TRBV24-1 ATSDRGGSINEQF
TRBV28 ASSWGQYGYT
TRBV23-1 ASSQSPGCSYNEQF
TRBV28 ASSPGQGGQNIQY
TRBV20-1 SASPPPGQTYEQY
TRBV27 ASSFGYNYGYT
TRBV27 ASRQTGPGELF
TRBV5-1 ASSPPPGQGSYEQY
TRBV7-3 ASSFWGSGSDGANVLT
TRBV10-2 ASSDEGRQPQH
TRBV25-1 ASSPRETGTTF
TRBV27 ASSLRTGADEQY
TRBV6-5 ASRTGTSPNYGYT
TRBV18 ASSPGASAGFGYT
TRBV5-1 ASSLAASGNEQF
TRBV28 ASSLFSRGGNIQY
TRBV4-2 ASSQEKLTGELF
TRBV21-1 ASSTSTQY
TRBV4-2 ASSQAGPPTPYQPQH
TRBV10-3 AISGAGEGFIGNEQF
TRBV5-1 ASKLGQGTYNEQF
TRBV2 ASVRGTMNTEAF
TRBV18 ASSPGPGGTEAF
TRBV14 ASSQDRTSFYNEQF
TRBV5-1 ASSLVVKREQF
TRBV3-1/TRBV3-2 ASSRNLGEPQH